Listed below are T cell receptor beta chains from one sample, sequenced in a study of blood T cell repertoires in COVID-19. Profiling relied on immunoSEQ multiplex PCR, and the TCRdb table lists in-frame clones only, not all of them. The data hold about 200,000 clones, with about 90% observed a single time. Source material: peripheral blood. These receptors originate from a man aged 45-65 years with acute or convalescent COVID-19. Both conserved end residues are part of each CDR3. The D gene is left open where the match is weak. Clone size is given for some rows only: seen once, a few or many times, or a class if the clone is expanded.

j_call clone_size v_call d_call cdr3_length cdr3_aa cdr3_nt
TRBJ2-1 - TRBV3-1/TRBV3-2 - 15 CASSQDRVSYNEQFF TGTGCCAGCAGCCAAGACAGGGTCTCCTACAATGAGCAGTTCTTC
TRBJ1-1 - TRBV3-1/TRBV3-2 - 13 CASSPPLNTEAFF TGTGCCAGCAGCCCCCCTCTGAACACTGAAGCTTTCTTT
TRBJ2-1 - TRBV4-2 TRBD2 17 CASSPIAGGSSYNEQFF TGTGCCAGCAGCCCAATAGCGGGGGGCAGCTCCTACAATGAGCAGTTCTTC
TRBJ2-3 - TRBV18 TRBD2 17 CASSPPRAGGLGDTQYF TGTGCCAGCTCACCACCGAGAGCGGGGGGGCTGGGAGATACGCAGTATTTT
TRBJ1-3 - TRBV28 - 15 CASSQGPRSGNTIYF TGTGCCAGCAGTCAGGGTCCCCGCTCTGGAAACACCATATATTTT
TRBJ2-3 - TRBV5-4 TRBD2 17 CASSLFGLAGGVDTQYF TGTGCCAGCAGCTTATTCGGACTAGCGGGAGGCGTAGATACGCAGTATTTT
TRBJ1-2 - TRBV12-3/TRBV12-4 - 13 CASSLGGFYGYTF TGTGCCAGCAGTCTAGGAGGCTTCTATGGCTACACCTTC
TRBJ2-1 - TRBV5-6 - 13 CASSSGAYNEQFF TGTGCCAGCAGCTCAGGGGCTTACAATGAGCAGTTCTTC
TRBJ2-1 - TRBV9 TRBD1 15 CASSVRTGEGNEQFF TGTGCCAGCAGCGTCCGGACAGGGGAAGGCAATGAGCAGTTCTTC
TRBJ2-1 - TRBV29-1 - 13 CSVKRGGGHEQFF TGCAGCGTTAAAAGAGGGGGGGGTCATGAGCAGTTCTTC
TRBJ1-5 - TRBV6-1 - 13 CASSELEDQPQHF TGTGCCAGCAGTGAATTAGAGGATCAGCCCCAGCATTTT
TRBJ2-2 few TRBV5-1 - 16 CASSSRGSEGTGELFF TGCGCCAGCAGCTCGCGCGGAAGCGAGGGCACCGGGGAGCTGTTTTTT
TRBJ1-3 - TRBV28 - 15 CASSLSGVAGNTIYF TGTGCCAGCAGTTTGTCGGGGGTAGCTGGAAACACCATATATTTT
TRBJ2-3 - TRBV11-3 TRBD2 15 CASSLGTSSQDTQYF TGTGCCAGCAGCTTGGGGACTAGCTCCCAAGATACGCAGTATTTT
TRBJ1-2 - TRBV9 TRBD1 15 CASSVADRGRHGYTF TGTGCCAGCAGCGTAGCGGACAGGGGACGGCATGGCTACACCTTC
TRBJ2-3 - TRBV6-5 TRBD2 14 CASSYGLAADTQYF TGTGCCAGCAGTTACGGGCTAGCGGCAGATACGCAGTATTTT
TRBJ2-2 - TRBV27 TRBD1 16 CASSVHRGAGTGELFF TGTGCCAGCAGTGTACACAGGGGCGCCGGCACCGGGGAGCTGTTTTTT
TRBJ1-6 - TRBV30 - 13 CAWSRGNNSPLHF TGTGCCTGGAGTAGAGGGAATAATTCACCCCTCCACTTT
TRBJ2-2 - TRBV15 - 15 CATSRDRGWTGELFF TGTGCCACCAGCAGAGATCGGGGATGGACCGGGGAGCTGTTTTTT
TRBJ1-5 - TRBV7-2 TRBD1 17 CASSLGGQSYSNQPQHF TGTGCCAGCAGCTTAGGGGGACAGAGTTATAGCAATCAGCCCCAGCATTTT